Listed here are 10 T cell receptor beta chains from one sample, sequenced in a study of cytomegalovirus exposure and HLA in healthy donors. Primers for the PCR totalled 60 Vbeta and 13 Jbeta. Only in-frame clones appear in the TCRdb table, and some are missing; sequencing was by immunoSEQ multiplex PCR. The sample comprises some 130,000 clones, under 85% of which are singletons, and more than 0.75% rests with the top ten. Sample: PBMCs. Source of these receptors: a man between 18 and 29 years old in good health and CMV-seronegative.

The chain couples TRBV6-5 to TRBJ2-1; 10 nucleotides match TRBD2. Germline values: CDR1 MNHEY, CDR2 SVGAGI. The CDR3 consists of 15 residues. The junction had 8 bases not matched to a gene; V was cut back by 7 bases and J by 5 bases. CDR3 bases: TGTGCCAGCAAACAAGCGGGGGGGCACGACAATGAGCAGTTCTTC. Protein sequence: CASKQAGGHDNEQFF.

The chain carries TRBV5-1 and TRBJ2-5; a possible D gene is TRBD1 (5 bases). The DNA end lines up better with TRBJ2-7; the J call may be wrong. The CDR3 runs to 14 residues. The germline V gene has CDR1 SGHRS and CDR2 YFSETQ. CDR3 in amino acids: CASSAVGAGYEQYF. The CDR3 DNA reads TGCGCCAGCAGCGCGGTAGGGGCAGGCTACGAGCAGTACTTC.

This clone appeared a single time. The gene calls are TRBV5-4 and TRBJ2-4; 8 nucleotides line up with TRBD1. V lost 4 bases and J lost 0; bases outside the gene matches: 6. This CDR3 contains 16 residues. Germline V gives CDR1 SGHNT, CDR2 YYREEE (reference sequence). The CDR3 region is CASSLGQGLAKNIQYF. The CDR3 region has the DNA TGTGCCAGCAGCCTAGGACAGGGCTTAGCCAAAAACATTCAGTACTTC.

The rearrangement links TRBV4-3 to TRBJ1-2; a weak D match, TRBD1 (6 bases). Between the trimmed V and J ends, which lost 8 bases and 4 bases, there was a span of 11 bases. Germline V CDR1 and CDR2: LGHNA, YSLEER. The CDR3 covers 12 residues. The CDR3 here is CASGGGSYGYTF. In nucleotides, the CDR3 is TGCGCCAGCGGGGGCGGCAGCTATGGCTACACCTTC.

The sample holds one count of this clone. The chain uses TRBV5-8 and TRBJ2-7; 8 bases line up with TRBD1. V was clipped by 3 bases and J by 0 bases; unmatched bases: 2. Per the germline V gene, CDR1 is SGHTS and CDR2 is YDEGEE. The CDR3 runs to 14 residues. CDR3 nucleotide sequence: TGTGCCAGCAGCTGGGACAGGTCCTCCTACGAGCAGTACTTC. Protein product: CASSWDRSSYEQYF. The entire variable domain, with the rest obtained from reference TRBV5-8 and TRBJ2-7, is as follows: EAGVTQSPTHLIKTRGQQATLRCSPISGHTSVYWYQQALGLGLQFLLWYDEGEERNRGNFPPRFSGRQFPNYSSELNVNALELEDSALYLCASSWDRSSYEQYFGPGTRLTVT.

This clone showed up just a few times. The V call is TRBV11-1, the J call TRBJ2-3; 8 nucleotides align to TRBD1. The V segment lost 8 bases and the J segment 5 bases; nucleotides outside the gene matches: 12. CDR1 is SGHAT, CDR2 FQDESV, per germline (reference sequence). The CDR3 covers 15 residues. CDR3 region: CASGPDRAMGDTQYF. CDR3 in DNA: TGTGCCAGCGGGCCGGACAGGGCGATGGGAGATACGCAGTATTTT.

This rearrangement joins TRBV6-1 to TRBJ1-5; TRBD1 is a possible D gene (5 bases). Trimming pared 1 base from V and 1 base from J, leaving 11 bases between. The CDR3 runs 16 residues. Per germline, CDR1 MNHNS and CDR2 SASEGT. The CDR3 spells CASSEGPRGSNQPQHF. CDR3 DNA: TGTGCCAGCAGTGAAGGTCCTCGGGGGAGCAATCAGCCCCAGCATTTT.

Written as DNA, the CDR3 is TGTGCCAGTAGTACGACAGGGGGCTATCAGCCCCAGCATTTT. This gives the protein CASSTTGGYQPQHF. The chain employs TRBV19 and TRBJ1-5; 10 bases map to TRBD1. The germline V gene encodes CDR1 LNHDA and CDR2 SQIVND (reference sequence). The J segment lost 5 bases and the V segment lost 4 bases, leaving 2 bases of the junction unmatched. The CDR3 runs 14 residues.

This rearrangement joins TRBV7-2 to TRBJ2-1; 8 bases fit TRBD1. The CDR3 is 14 residues long. Unmatched junction bases numbered 6, after V lost 5 bases and J lost 6 bases. From germline, CDR1 is SGHTA and CDR2 FQGNSA. The CDR3 spells CASSQRTGPNEQFF. Written as DNA, the CDR3 is TGTGCCAGCAGCCAAAGGACAGGGCCCAATGAGCAGTTCTTC.

The chain employs TRBV7-9 and TRBJ1-6; 7 bases are a match to TRBD1. In germline, CDR1 is SEHNR, CDR2 FQNEAQ (reference sequence). V shed 6 bases, J shed 5 bases, and the junction held 4 bases outside the gene matches. The CDR3 extends over 14 amino acids. The CDR3 sequence is CASSHDRDNSPLHF. For the CDR3, the DNA is TGTGCCAGCAGTCACGACAGGGATAATTCACCCCTCCACTTT. The whole variable domain, remainder taken from reference TRBV7-9 and TRBJ1-6, is DTGVSQNPRHKITKRGQNVTFRCDPISEHNRLYWYRQTLGQGPEFLTYFQNEAQLEKSRLLSDRFSAERPKGSFSTLEIQRTEQGDSAMYLCASSHDRDNSPLHFGNGTRLTVT.